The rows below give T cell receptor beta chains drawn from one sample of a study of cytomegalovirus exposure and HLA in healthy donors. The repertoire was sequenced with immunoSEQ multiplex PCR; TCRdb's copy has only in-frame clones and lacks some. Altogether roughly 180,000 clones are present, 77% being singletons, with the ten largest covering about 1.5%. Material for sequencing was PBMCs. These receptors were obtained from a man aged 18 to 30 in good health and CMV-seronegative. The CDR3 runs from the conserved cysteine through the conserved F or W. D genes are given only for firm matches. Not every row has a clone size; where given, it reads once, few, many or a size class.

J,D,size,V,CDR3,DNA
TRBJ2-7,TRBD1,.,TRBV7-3,CASSLDGTGGSYEQYF,TGTGCCAGCAGCTTGGACGGGACAGGGGGATCCTACGAGCAGTACTTC
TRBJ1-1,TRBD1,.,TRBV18,CASSPGQGLTEAFF,TGTGCCAGCTCACCGGGACAGGGGTTGACTGAAGCTTTCTTT
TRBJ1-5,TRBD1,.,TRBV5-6,CASSSAGGWQPQHF,TGTGCCAGCAGCTCGGCAGGGGGCTGGCAGCCCCAGCATTTT
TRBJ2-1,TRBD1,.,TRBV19,CASSIDGTGGNEQFF,TGTGCCAGTAGTATAGATGGGACAGGGGGCAATGAGCAGTTCTTC
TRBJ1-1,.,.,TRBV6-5,CAARQTMNTEAFF,TGTGCCGCCCGACAGACCATGAACACTGAAGCTTTCTTT
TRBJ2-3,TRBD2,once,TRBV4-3,CASSREVSGGGSTDTQYF,TGCGCCAGCAGCCGAGAGGTTAGCGGGGGAGGTAGCACAGATACGCAGTATTTT
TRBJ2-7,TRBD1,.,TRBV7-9,CASSSDRIYEQYF,TGTGCCAGCAGCTCGGACAGGATCTACGAGCAGTACTTC
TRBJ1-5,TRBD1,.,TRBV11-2,CASSLDGGQGYQPQHF,TGTGCCAGCAGCTTAGATGGAGGACAGGGATATCAGCCCCAGCATTTT
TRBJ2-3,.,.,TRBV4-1,CASSLHKLGALGTDTQYF,TGCGCCAGCAGCCTACATAAGTTGGGGGCCTTAGGCACAGATACGCAGTATTTT
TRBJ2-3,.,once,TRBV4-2,CASSQDGSPSQRGYTQYF,TGTGCCAGCAGCCAAGATGGCAGTCCTAGCCAGAGAGGATATACGCAGTATTTT
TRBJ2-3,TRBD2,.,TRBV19,CASSRGTSMDTQYF,TGTGCCAGTAGTAGAGGGACTAGCATGGATACGCAGTATTTT
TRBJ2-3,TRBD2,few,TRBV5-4,CASSGDNPGLASDTQYF,TGTGCCAGCAGCGGGGACAATCCGGGACTAGCATCAGATACGCAGTATTTT
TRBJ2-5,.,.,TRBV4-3,CASSQDIGSYETQYF,TGCGCCAGCAGCCAAGATATCGGGTCCTACGAGACCCAGTACTTC
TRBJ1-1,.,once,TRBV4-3,CASSQDVGVWAEAFF,TGCGCCAGCAGCCAAGACGTCGGGGTTTGGGCTGAAGCTTTCTTT
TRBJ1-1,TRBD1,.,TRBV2,CASSEMRTGGIAEAFF,TGTGCCAGCAGTGAAATGCGGACAGGGGGCATCGCTGAAGCTTTCTTT
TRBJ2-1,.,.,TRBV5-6,CASSPVGLPYNEQFF,TGTGCCAGCAGCCCGGTGGGGCTACCTTACAATGAGCAGTTCTTC
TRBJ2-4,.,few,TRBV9,CASSVDNKNIQYF,TGTGCCAGCAGCGTAGACAACAAAAACATTCAGTACTTC
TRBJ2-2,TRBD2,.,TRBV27,CASSLFSGEISNTGELFF,TGTGCCAGCAGTTTATTCAGCGGGGAAATCTCGAACACCGGGGAGCTGTTTTTT
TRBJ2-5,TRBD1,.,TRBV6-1,CASIQDRGRETQYF,TGTGCCAGCATCCAGGACAGGGGGCGGGAGACCCAGTACTTC
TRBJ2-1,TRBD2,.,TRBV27,CASSFGLAGPNEQFF,TGTGCCAGCAGTTTTGGTCTAGCGGGTCCCAATGAGCAGTTCTTC
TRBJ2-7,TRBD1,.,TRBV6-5,CASSPDRGPGEQYF,TGTGCCAGCAGCCCCGACAGGGGGCCCGGCGAGCAGTACTTC
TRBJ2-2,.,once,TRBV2,CASSPRRAGELFF,TGTGCCAGCTCCCCGAGGCGTGCCGGGGAGCTGTTTTTT
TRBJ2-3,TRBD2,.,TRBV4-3,CASSRRTSGEGTDTQYF,TGCGCCAGCAGCCGAAGGACTAGCGGGGAGGGAACAGATACGCAGTATTTT
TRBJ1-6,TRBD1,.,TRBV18,CASSPLPGQGLTGSHNSPLHF,TGTGCCAGCTCACCACTCCCGGGACAGGGTCTGACGGGGTCTCATAATTCACCCCTCCACTTT
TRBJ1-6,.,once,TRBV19,CASSILVGSSYNSPLHF,TGTGCCAGTAGTATCTTGGTCGGGAGCTCCTATAATTCACCCCTCCACTTT
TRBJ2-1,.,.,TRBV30,CAWNFRGRSYNEQFF,TGTGCCTGGAACTTCCGCGGGCGCTCCTACAATGAGCAGTTCTTC
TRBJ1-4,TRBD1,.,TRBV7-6,CASSQGQGVGEKLFF,TGTGCCAGCAGCCAGGGACAGGGGGTGGGGGAAAAACTGTTTTTT
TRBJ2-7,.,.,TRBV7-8,CASSSGVTGGYEQYF,TGTGCCAGCAGCTCCGGGGTTACCGGGGGCTACGAGCAGTACTTC
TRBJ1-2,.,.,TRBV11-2,CASSFVIGDTGTF,TGTGCCAGCAGCTTTGTAATAGGCGATACAGGGACCTTC
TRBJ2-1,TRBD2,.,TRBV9,CASSSRLGSGSWDEQFF,TGTGCCAGCAGCTCCCGTTTGGGGAGCGGGAGTTGGGATGAGCAGTTCTTC
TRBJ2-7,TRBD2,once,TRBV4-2,CASSQGTSGAYEQYF,TGTGCCAGCAGCCAAGGGACTAGCGGGGCCTACGAGCAGTACTTC
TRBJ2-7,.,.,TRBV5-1,CASSWDSQAQQYF,TGCGCCAGCAGCTGGGACTCCCAAGCACAGCAGTACTTC
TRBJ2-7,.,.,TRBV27,CASSLSSRAYEQYF,TGTGCCAGCAGTTTGAGCTCCAGGGCCTACGAGCAGTACTTC
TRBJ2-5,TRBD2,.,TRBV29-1,CSVVAGTSGLRETQYF,TGCAGCGTTGTGGCCGGGACTAGCGGGCTTCGGGAGACCCAGTACTTC
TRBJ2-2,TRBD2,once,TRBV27,CASKIAGGPTGELFF,TGTGCCAGCAAAATAGCGGGGGGGCCCACCGGGGAGCTGTTTTTT
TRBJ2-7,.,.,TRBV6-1,CASSAGGGRGYTYEQYF,TGTGCCAGCAGTGCCGGTGGGGGCAGGGGTTACACCTACGAGCAGTACTTC
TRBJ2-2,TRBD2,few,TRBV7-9,CASSERGGGAGELFF,TGTGCCAGCAGTGAAAGAGGCGGGGGGGCCGGGGAGCTGTTTTTT
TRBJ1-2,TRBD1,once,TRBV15,CATSVGQDYGYTF,TGTGCCACCAGCGTGGGACAGGACTATGGCTACACCTTC
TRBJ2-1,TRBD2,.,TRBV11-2,CASSRLAGGHEQFF,TGTGCCAGCAGCCGACTAGCGGGAGGGCATGAGCAGTTCTTC
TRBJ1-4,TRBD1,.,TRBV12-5,CASGFRTGNLFGREKLFF,TGTGCTAGTGGTTTTAGGACAGGGAATCTTTTTGGAAGGGAAAAACTGTTTTTT
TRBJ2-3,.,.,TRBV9,CASSVVLGKIDTQYF,TGTGCCAGCAGCGTAGTTCTAGGCAAGATAGATACGCAGTATTTT
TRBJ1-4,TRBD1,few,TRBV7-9,CASSLGGTGGEKLFF,TGTGCCAGCAGCTTAGGCGGGACAGGGGGTGAAAAACTGTTTTTT
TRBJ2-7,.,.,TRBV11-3,CASSGSLRSYEQYF,TGTGCCAGCAGCGGTAGTCTACGTTCCTACGAGCAGTACTTC
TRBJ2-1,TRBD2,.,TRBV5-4,CASTLAGGFNEQFF,TGTGCCAGCACCCTAGCGGGGGGGTTCAATGAGCAGTTCTTC
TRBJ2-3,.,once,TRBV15,CATSRDLTLNTDTQYF,TGTGCCACCAGCAGAGACCTTACCCTAAACACAGATACGCAGTATTTT
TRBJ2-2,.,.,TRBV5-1,CASSWGEVNTGELFF,TGCGCCAGCAGCTGGGGGGAAGTGAACACCGGGGAGCTGTTTTTT
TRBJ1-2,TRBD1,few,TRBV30,CAWSVLPWTGGTGGYTF,TGTGCCTGGAGTGTACTCCCCTGGACAGGGGGCACCGGTGGCTACACCTTC